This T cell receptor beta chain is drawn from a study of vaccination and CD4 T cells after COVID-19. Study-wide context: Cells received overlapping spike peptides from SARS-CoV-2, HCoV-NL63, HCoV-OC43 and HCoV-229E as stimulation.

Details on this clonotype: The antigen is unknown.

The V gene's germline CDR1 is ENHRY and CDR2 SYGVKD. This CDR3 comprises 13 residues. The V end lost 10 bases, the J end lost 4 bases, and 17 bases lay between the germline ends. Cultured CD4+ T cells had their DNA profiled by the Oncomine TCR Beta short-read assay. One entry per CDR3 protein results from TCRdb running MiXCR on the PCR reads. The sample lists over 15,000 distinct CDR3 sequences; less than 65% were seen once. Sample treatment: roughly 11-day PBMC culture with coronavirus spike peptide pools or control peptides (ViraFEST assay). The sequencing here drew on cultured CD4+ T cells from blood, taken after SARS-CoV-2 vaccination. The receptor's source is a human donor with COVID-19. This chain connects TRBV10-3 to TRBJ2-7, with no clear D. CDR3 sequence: CATQVDRSYEQYF. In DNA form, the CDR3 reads TGTGCCACCCAGGTCGATAGGTCGTACGAGCAGTACTTC.